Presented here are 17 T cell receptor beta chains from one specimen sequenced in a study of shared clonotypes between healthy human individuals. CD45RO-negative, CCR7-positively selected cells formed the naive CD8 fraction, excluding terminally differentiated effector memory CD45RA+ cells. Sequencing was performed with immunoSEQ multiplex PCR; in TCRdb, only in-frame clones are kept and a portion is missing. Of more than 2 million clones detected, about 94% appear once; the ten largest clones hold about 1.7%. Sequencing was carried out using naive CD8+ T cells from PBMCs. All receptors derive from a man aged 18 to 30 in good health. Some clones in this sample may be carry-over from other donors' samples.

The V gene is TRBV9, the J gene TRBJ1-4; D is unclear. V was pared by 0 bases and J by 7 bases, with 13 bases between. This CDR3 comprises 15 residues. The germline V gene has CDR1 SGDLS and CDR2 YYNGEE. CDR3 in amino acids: CASSVGGVGGEKLFF. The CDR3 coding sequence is TGTGCCAGCAGCGTAGGAGGCGTAGGTGGTGAAAAACTGTTTTTT.

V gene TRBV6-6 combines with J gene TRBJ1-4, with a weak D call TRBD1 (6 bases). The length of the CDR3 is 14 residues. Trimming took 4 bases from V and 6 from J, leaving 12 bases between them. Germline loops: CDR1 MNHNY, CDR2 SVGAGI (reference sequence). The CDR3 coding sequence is TGTGCCAGCAGTTCGGTGACAGGAGATGAAAAACTGTTTTTT. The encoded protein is CASSSVTGDEKLFF.

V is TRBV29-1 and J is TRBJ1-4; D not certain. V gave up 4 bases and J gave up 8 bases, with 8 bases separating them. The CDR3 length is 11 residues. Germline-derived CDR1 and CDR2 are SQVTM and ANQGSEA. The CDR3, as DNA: TGCAGCGTTGGGGTCACCGAAAAACTGTTTTTT. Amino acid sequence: CSVGVTEKLFF.

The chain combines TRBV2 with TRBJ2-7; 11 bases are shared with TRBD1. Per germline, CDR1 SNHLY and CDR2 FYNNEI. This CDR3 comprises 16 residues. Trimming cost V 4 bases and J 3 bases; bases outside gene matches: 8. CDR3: CASSVKPGQGVYEQYF. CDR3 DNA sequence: TGTGCCAGCAGTGTTAAACCGGGACAGGGGGTCTACGAGCAGTACTTC.

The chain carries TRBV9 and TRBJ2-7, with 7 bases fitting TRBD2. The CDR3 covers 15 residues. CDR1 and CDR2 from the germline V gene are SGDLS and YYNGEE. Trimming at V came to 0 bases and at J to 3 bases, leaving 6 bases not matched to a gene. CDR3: CASSVEAGNNYEQYF. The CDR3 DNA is TGTGCCAGCAGCGTAGAAGCGGGGAATAACTACGAGCAGTACTTC.

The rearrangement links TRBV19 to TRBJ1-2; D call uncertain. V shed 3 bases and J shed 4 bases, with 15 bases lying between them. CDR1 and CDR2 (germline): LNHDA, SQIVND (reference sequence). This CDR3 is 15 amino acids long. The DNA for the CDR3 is TGTGCCAGTAGTATTTTGTGGTTCGGTTCCTATGGCTACACCTTC. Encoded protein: CASSILWFGSYGYTF.

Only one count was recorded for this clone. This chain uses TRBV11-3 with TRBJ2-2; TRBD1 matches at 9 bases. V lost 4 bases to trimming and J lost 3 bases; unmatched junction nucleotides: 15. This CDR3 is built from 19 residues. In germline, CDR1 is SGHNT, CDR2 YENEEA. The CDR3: CASSSRDSPGQGDTGELFF. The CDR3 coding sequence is TGTGCCAGCAGCTCACGGGATTCTCCGGGACAGGGTGACACCGGGGAGCTGTTTTTT.

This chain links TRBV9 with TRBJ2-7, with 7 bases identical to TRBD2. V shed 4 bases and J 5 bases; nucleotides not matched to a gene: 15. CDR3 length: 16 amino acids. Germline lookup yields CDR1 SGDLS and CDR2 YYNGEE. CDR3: CASSNGLAETMDEQYF. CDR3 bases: TGTGCCAGCAGCAACGGCCTAGCGGAGACGATGGACGAGCAGTACTTC.

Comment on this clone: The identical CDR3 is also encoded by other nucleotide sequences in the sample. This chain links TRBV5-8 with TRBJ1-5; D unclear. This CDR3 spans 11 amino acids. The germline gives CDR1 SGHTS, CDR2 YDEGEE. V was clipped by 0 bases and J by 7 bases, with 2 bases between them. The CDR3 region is CASSLGQPQHF. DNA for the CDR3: TGTGCCAGCAGCTTGGGGCAGCCCCAGCATTTT.

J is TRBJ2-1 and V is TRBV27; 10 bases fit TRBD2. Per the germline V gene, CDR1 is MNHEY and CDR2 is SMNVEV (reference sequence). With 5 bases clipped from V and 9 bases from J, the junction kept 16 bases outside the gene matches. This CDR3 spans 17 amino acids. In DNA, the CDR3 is TGTGCCAGCAGTCAGCTGGCAGCGGGAGGGCCCTTTCGTGAGCAGTTCTTC. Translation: CASSQLAAGGPFREQFF.

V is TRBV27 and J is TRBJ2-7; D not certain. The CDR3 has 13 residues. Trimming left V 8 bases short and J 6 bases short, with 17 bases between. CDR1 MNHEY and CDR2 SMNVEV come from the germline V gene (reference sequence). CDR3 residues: CASPGQASPEQYF. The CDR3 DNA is TGTGCCAGCCCCGGGCAGGCCTCCCCCGAGCAGTACTTC.

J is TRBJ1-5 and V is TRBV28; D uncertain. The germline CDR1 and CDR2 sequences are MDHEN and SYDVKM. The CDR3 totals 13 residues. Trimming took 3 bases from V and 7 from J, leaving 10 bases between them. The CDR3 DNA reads TGTGCCAGCAGTTTTCTTAATGGGCAGCCCCAGCATTTT. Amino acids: CASSFLNGQPQHF.

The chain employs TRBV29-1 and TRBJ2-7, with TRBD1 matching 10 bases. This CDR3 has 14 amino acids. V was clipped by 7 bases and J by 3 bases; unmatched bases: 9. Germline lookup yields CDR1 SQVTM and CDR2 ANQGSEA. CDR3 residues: CSARGRTGGYEQYF. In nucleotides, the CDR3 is TGCAGCGCCCGGGGCCGGACAGGGGGCTACGAGCAGTACTTC.

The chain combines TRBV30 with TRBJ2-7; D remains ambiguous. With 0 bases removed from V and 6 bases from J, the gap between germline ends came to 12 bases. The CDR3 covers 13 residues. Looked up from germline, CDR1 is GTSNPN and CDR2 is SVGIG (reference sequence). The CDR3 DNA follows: TGTGCCTGGAGTGTACAAGTCTCGGCCGAGCAGTACTTC. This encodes CAWSVQVSAEQYF.

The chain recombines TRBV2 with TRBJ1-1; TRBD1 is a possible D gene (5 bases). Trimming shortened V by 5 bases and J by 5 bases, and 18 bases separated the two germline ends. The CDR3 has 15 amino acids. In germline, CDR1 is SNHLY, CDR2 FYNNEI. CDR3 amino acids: CASSLPRGVRTEAFF. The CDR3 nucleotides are TGTGCCAGCAGTCTCCCGCGAGGGGTAAGGACTGAAGCTTTCTTT.

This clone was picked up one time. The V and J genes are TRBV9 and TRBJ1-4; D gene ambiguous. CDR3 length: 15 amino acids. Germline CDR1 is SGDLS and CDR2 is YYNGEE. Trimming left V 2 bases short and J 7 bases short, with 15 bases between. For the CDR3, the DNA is TGTGCCAGCAGCGTCGGTCCCGTGTGGACTGAAAAACTGTTTTTT. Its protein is CASSVGPVWTEKLFF.

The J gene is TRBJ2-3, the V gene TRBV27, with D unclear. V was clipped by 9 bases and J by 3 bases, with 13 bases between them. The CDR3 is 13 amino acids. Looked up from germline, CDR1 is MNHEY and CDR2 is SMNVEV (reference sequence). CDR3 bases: TGTGCCAGTTGGACCTTGACGACAGATACGCAGTATTTT. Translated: CASWTLTTDTQYF.